The 10 T cell receptor beta chains in this list originate from one sample, sequenced in a study of blood T cell repertoires in COVID-19. Data came from immunoSEQ multiplex PCR; TCRdb stores just in-frame clones and leaves some out. This repertoire shows hundreds of thousands of clones, more than 70% found once; its top ten account for 0.99%. Material for sequencing was peripheral blood. Receptor source: a woman aged 40 to 50 who had recovered from COVID-19.

The rearrangement joins TRBV12-3 or TRBV12-4 to TRBJ2-1; tentatively, D is TRBD2 (6 bases). Between the trimmed V and J ends, which lost 1 base and 7 bases, there was a span of 8 bases. The CDR3 runs to 13 residues. The CDR3 nucleotides are TGTGCCAGCAGTTTAGGGGAGGTGAATGAGCAGTTCTTC. As protein: CASSLGEVNEQFF.

The chain uses TRBV24-1 and TRBJ2-3; TRBD1 matches 7 bases. Germline loops: CDR1 KGHDR, CDR2 SFDVKD. The CDR3 runs to 13 residues. The V segment lost 9 bases and the J segment 0 bases; nucleotides outside the gene matches: 2. CDR3 nucleotides: TGTGCCACCTCACAGGGGAGCACAGATACGCAGTATTTT. It translates to CATSQGSTDTQYF.

This clone has just a few counts. The chain employs TRBV5-1 and TRBJ2-1, with TRBD1 matching 10 bases. CDR3 size: 15 residues. Germline CDR1 reads SGHRS; CDR2 reads YFSETQ. V was pared by 6 bases and J by 2 bases, with 5 bases of the junction left unmatched. Here the CDR3 DNA reads TGCGCCAGCAACAAGGGACAGGGGCCCTACAATGAGCAGTTCTTC. Residues: CASNKGQGPYNEQFF.

This sequence joins TRBV6-5 and TRBJ1-1; D not resolved. Trimming took off 7 bases at V and 0 bases at J, with 12 bases between the two ends. CDR1 and CDR2 (germline): MNHEY, SVGAGI. CDR3 size: 14 residues. The CDR3 DNA follows: TGTGCCAGCACCGCAGGCCGCATGAACACTGAAGCTTTCTTT. Encoded protein: CASTAGRMNTEAFF.

This chain links TRBV27 with TRBJ2-2; 7 bases match TRBD2. Germline trimming cut 6 bases from V and 7 bases from J; bases unmatched to any gene: 11. This CDR3 is 15 amino acids long. Looked up from germline, CDR1 is MNHEY and CDR2 is SMNVEV (reference sequence). This CDR3 is CASSPGTTVGGELFF. CDR3 DNA sequence: TGTGCCAGCAGCCCCGGGACTACCGTCGGCGGGGAGCTGTTTTTT.

The J gene is TRBJ2-7, the V gene TRBV9, with D possibly TRBD1 on 6 matching bases. CDR1 is SGDLS, CDR2 YYNGEE, per germline. This CDR3 is built from 14 residues. V was shortened by 4 bases and J by 0 bases, with 11 bases between the two germline ends. CDR3 sequence: CASSPRTASYEQYF. The CDR3 DNA follows: TGTGCCAGCAGCCCACGGACAGCCTCCTACGAGCAGTACTTC.

This clone was observed a single time. V usage is TRBV24-1 and J usage is TRBJ2-7; D possibly corresponds to TRBD1 (5 bases). V was pared by 6 bases and J by 0 bases, with 14 bases between. From germline, CDR1 is KGHDR and CDR2 SFDVKD. The CDR3 runs to 15 residues. The CDR3 protein is CATSTRESPSYEQYF. CDR3 bases: TGTGCCACCAGTACCAGGGAATCCCCCTCCTACGAGCAGTACTTC.

This clone has more than one count but fewer than ten. The rearrangement uses TRBV5-1 and TRBJ2-5; perhaps TRBD2 as D (5 bases). Germline assignment: CDR1 SGHRS and CDR2 YFSETQ. Trimming stripped 4 bases from V and 5 bases from J, with 12 bases between. This CDR3 spans 13 amino acids. The chain's CDR3 is CASSTDFGETQYF. The CDR3 nucleotides are TGCGCCAGCAGCACGGACTTTGGGGAGACCCAGTACTTC.

This chain connects TRBV7-9 to TRBJ2-1, with D possibly matching TRBD2 (6 bases). This CDR3 comprises 17 residues. V was cut by 5 bases and J by 0 bases, with 17 bases left in between. In germline, CDR1 is SEHNR, CDR2 FQNEAQ (reference sequence). This CDR3 reads CASSPPTSRSSYNEQFF. The CDR3 DNA reads TGTGCCAGCAGCCCCCCGACTAGTCGCAGCTCCTACAATGAGCAGTTCTTC.

This rearrangement joins TRBV12-3 or TRBV12-4 to TRBJ2-7, with D unclear. The CDR3 runs 10 residues. V was pared by 6 bases and J by 12 bases, with 12 bases between. The DNA of the CDR3 is TGTGCCAGCAGGTCGACGCGGCGGTACGTC. Residues: CASRSTRRYV.